Below, one T cell receptor (beta chain) is given with its context. Its matching antigen is unknown. This sample is drawn from a study of T-cell reconstitution after alpha-beta-depleted transplantation in children. The library targeted TCRbeta and was prepared with unique molecular identifiers. TCRdb analysed the PCR reads with MiXCR anew, one entry per CDR3 protein. The sample holds fewer than 550,000 distinct CDR3 sequences, about 17% seen once. Study outcomes and limitations: The study traced high day-60 TCRbeta diversity in some patients to surviving recipient T cells and thymic progenitors.

The material sequenced was PBMCs, mostly from graft donor cells, taken 360 days after TCRalphabeta/CD19-depleted stem cell transplant. This clonotype originated in a boy under two years old who had a stem cell transplant for Wiskott-Aldrich syndrome, so the T cells may come from the graft donor.

The CDR3 DNA is TGTGCCAGCAGCCGCCGTCCCGGGACAGTCAGCACAGATACGCAGTATTTT. Protein: CASSRRPGTVSTDTQYF. V gene TRBV7-6 combines with J gene TRBJ2-3, with 7 bases matching TRBD1. J was trimmed by 0 bases and V by 5 bases; bases with no gene match: 11. CDR1 is SGHVS, CDR2 FNYEAQ, per germline. The CDR3 runs 17 residues.